This T cell receptor (beta chain) was found in a study of monozygotic twins with inflammatory bowel disease. Study-level points and caveats: Reduced clonotype sharing with other individuals was observed in IBD patients relative to healthy twins, especially with disease activity. It was in IBD patients that TCRbeta diversity (inverse Simpson) was lower than in healthy co-twins.

A 6-nucleotide sample barcode was carried by the UMIs, which template switching added. For each CDR3 protein, TCRdb gives one entry from its re-call of the 5' RACE reads, without DNA. Recorded for this sample: 350,000 to 550,000 distinct CDR3 sequences. As concerns this clonotype: The target antigen is unknown.

This CDR3 contains 15 residues. Germline CDR1 reads SGHRS; CDR2 reads YFSETQ. The sequencing sample was made of blood. The receptor's source is a human donor with ulcerative colitis or Crohn's disease, or a healthy co-twin of an affected twin (not recorded which). The J gene is TRBJ1-1, the V gene TRBV5-1. CDR3 amino acids: CASSPGGDLNTEAFF.